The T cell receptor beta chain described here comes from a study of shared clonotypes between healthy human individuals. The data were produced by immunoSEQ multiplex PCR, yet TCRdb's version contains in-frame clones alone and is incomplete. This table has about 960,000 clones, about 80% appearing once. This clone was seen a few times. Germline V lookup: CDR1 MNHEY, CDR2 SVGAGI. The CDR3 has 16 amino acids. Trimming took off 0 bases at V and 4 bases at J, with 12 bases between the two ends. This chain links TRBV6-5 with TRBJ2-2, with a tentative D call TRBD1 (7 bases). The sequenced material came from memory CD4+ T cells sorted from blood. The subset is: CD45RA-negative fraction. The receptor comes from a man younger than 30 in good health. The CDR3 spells CASSYSSQGGTGELFF. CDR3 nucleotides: TGTGCCAGCAGTTACTCGAGTCAGGGGGGCACCGGGGAGCTGTTTTTT.